One and the same sample provided the 31 T cell receptor beta chains below, sequenced in a study of CD8 T cells in ankylosing spondylitis. Each CDR3 protein gets one entry after TCRdb re-called the 5' RACE reads with MiXCR. The sample records a few hundred thousand distinct CDR3 sequences, 15% to 20% being singletons. The sample consisted of blood, either unsorted or a sorted T cell fraction (not recorded which). The receptor source for this set is a male donor with ankylosing spondylitis or in good health (not recorded which).

The chain links TRBV29-1 to TRBJ2-1, with 9 bases fitting TRBD2. Germline assignment: CDR1 SQVTM and CDR2 ANQGSEA. V trimming: 3 bases; J trimming: 3 bases; junction bases outside the gene matches: 6. CDR3 size: 15 residues. CDR3 bases: TGCAGCGTTGATCCTAGCGGGAATTTCTACAATGAGCAGTTCTTC. Its translation: CSVDPSGNFYNEQFF.

The chain has TRBV18 and TRBJ1-1; TRBD1 might be the D (6 bases). The CDR3 consists of 15 residues. V was trimmed by 2 bases and J by 1 base, leaving 11 bases between them. Per the germline V gene, CDR1 is KGHSH and CDR2 is LQKENI. The CDR3 reads CASSPSTGPNTEAFF. CDR3 nucleotides: TGTGCCAGCTCACCATCAACAGGGCCGAACACTGAAGCTTTCTTT.

This clonotype was observed a handful of times. The chain couples TRBV20-1 to TRBJ2-7; D gene uncertain. V was pared by 1 base and J by 3 bases, with 16 bases between. The length of the CDR3 is 15 residues. Germline assignment: CDR1 DFQATT and CDR2 SNEGSKA (reference sequence). This CDR3 is CSARVAGSQFYEQYF. The CDR3, as DNA: TGCAGTGCTAGAGTTGCTGGCAGTCAATTCTACGAGCAGTACTTC.

The J gene is TRBJ2-3, the V gene TRBV20-1; 7 bases line up with TRBD1. CDR3 length: 14 amino acids. V dropped 4 bases and J dropped 5; count of bases not matched to a gene: 9. Germline CDR1 reads DFQATT; CDR2 reads SNEGSKA (reference sequence). CDR3 in amino acids: CSATGTVSGDTQYF. CDR3 sequence (DNA): TGCAGTGCTACCGGGACAGTATCGGGAGATACGCAGTATTTT.

The chain uses TRBV6-4 and TRBJ1-6, with D possibly being TRBD1 (5 bases). CDR3 length: 14 amino acids. Trimming took 8 bases from V and 8 from J, leaving 16 bases between them. Germline CDR1 and CDR2: MRHNA and SNTAGT. CDR3 DNA sequence: TGTGCCAGCGGAGGTGACAGCGCCGATTCACCCCTCCACTTT. Translation: CASGGDSADSPLHF.

CDR3 sequence: CASSQGRDRQETQYF. In nucleotides, the CDR3 is TGCGCCAGCAGCCAAGGGCGAGACAGACAAGAGACCCAGTACTTC. V usage is TRBV4-3 and J usage is TRBJ2-5; D is perhaps TRBD1 (5 bases). Germline V gene sequence: CDR1 LGHNA, CDR2 YSLEER. V dropped 1 base and J dropped 2 bases, with 11 bases sitting between them. The CDR3 runs to 15 residues.

The chain is built from TRBV30 and TRBJ1-3, with D tentatively TRBD1 (5 bases). This CDR3 has 15 amino acids. The V end lost 2 bases, the J end lost 0 bases, and 11 bases lay between the germline ends. Germline V lookup: CDR1 GTSNPN, CDR2 SVGIG (reference sequence). CDR3 sequence reads: CAWSWDGGSGNTIYF. The DNA of the CDR3 is TGTGCCTGGAGTTGGGACGGCGGCTCTGGAAACACCATATATTTT.

This clonotype appeared a few times. This sequence joins TRBV4-1 and TRBJ2-1; 11 bases agree with TRBD2. The V gene's germline CDR1 is MGHRA and CDR2 YSYEKL. The length of the CDR3 is 16 residues. V shed 0 bases and J 4 bases; nucleotides not matched to a gene: 2. The CDR3 DNA follows: TGCGCCAGCAGCCAAGAAGGGACTAGCGGATACAATGAGCAGTTCTTC. This encodes CASSQEGTSGYNEQFF.

This chain uses TRBV7-9 with TRBJ1-2; D remains unclear. The CDR3 has 14 residues. Germline V gene lookup returns CDR1 SEHNR and CDR2 FQNEAQ (reference sequence). V gave up 4 bases and J gave up 8 bases, with 17 bases separating them. The CDR3 loop reads CASSSGPSEVGYTF. The CDR3 DNA follows: TGTGCCAGCAGCTCCGGGCCGAGCGAGGTCGGCTACACCTTC.

Only a few counts were recorded for this clonotype. The gene calls are TRBV4-1 and TRBJ1-2, with 9 bases lining up with TRBD1. The CDR3 has 16 residues. The V segment lost 1 base and the J segment 4 bases; nucleotides outside the gene matches: 7. Per germline, CDR1 MGHRA and CDR2 YSYEKL. The CDR3 loop is CASSQGDRAIAYGYTF. The CDR3 DNA is TGCGCCAGCAGCCAAGGGGACAGGGCGATTGCCTATGGCTACACCTTC.

This chain links TRBV6-1 with TRBJ2-5, with 9 bases matching TRBD2. CDR3 length: 16 amino acids. The V and J ends lost 6 bases and 5 bases, in that order; junction bases with no gene match: 13. Germline-derived CDR1 and CDR2 are MNHNS and SASEGT. The CDR3 coding sequence is TGTGCCAGCAGGGGTCCGGGTCTAGCGGGAAACGAGACCCAGTACTTC. It is translated as CASRGPGLAGNETQYF.

J is TRBJ2-1 and V is TRBV14; D not certain. This CDR3 region has 15 residues. The V and J ends lost 1 base and 2 bases respectively, with 9 bases between them. Germline V lookup: CDR1 SGHDN, CDR2 FVKESK. CDR3 region: CASSQVSGTYNEQFF. DNA of the CDR3: TGTGCCAGCAGCCAAGTGAGTGGGACCTACAATGAGCAGTTCTTC.

The CDR3 loop is CSARGDYLNEQYF. The CDR3 DNA sequence: TGCAGTGCTAGGGGGGACTACTTGAACGAGCAGTACTTC. This chain connects TRBV20-1 to TRBJ2-7; 7 bases align to TRBD2. The CDR3 has 13 amino acids. The V gene's germline CDR1 is DFQATT and CDR2 SNEGSKA (reference sequence). Trimming cost V 3 bases and J 5 bases; bases outside gene matches: 7.

This rearrangement joins TRBV7-9 to TRBJ2-1; 8 bases fit TRBD2. V lost 4 bases and J lost 2; bases outside the gene matches: 4. The CDR3 length is 15 residues. The germline CDR1 and CDR2 sequences are SEHNR and FQNEAQ (reference sequence). As DNA, the CDR3 is TGTGCCAGCAGCTGGGGACTAGGGCCCTACAATGAGCAGTTCTTC. Residues: CASSWGLGPYNEQFF. The whole variable domain, filled in from reference TRBV7-9 and TRBJ2-1, reads DTGVSQNPRHKITKRGQNVTFRCDPISEHNRLYWYRQTLGQGPEFLTYFQNEAQLEKSRLLSDRFSAERPKGSFSTLEIQRTEQGDSAMYLCASSWGLGPYNEQFFGPGTRLTVL.

This clonotype was detected only a few times. The rearrangement joins TRBV27 to TRBJ2-1; TRBD2 agrees at 14 bases. CDR3 length: 15 amino acids. Germline V gene data show CDR1 as MNHEY and CDR2 as SMNVEV (reference sequence). V was pared by 3 bases and J by 7 bases, with 2 bases of the junction left unmatched. The CDR3 is CASSFGTSGSNEQFF. CDR3 nucleotides: TGTGCCAGCAGTTTTGGGACTAGCGGGAGTAATGAGCAGTTCTTC.

V and J are TRBV4-3 and TRBJ2-5, with D possibly matching TRBD2 (6 bases). This CDR3 spans 16 amino acids. V gave up 0 bases and J gave up 5 bases, with 16 bases separating them. Germline CDR1 LGHNA, CDR2 YSLEER. The DNA for the CDR3 is TGCGCCAGCAGCCAAGATGGGGCGGGATCCGGGGAGACCCAGTACTTC. Protein: CASSQDGAGSGETQYF.

The chain carries TRBV4-2 and TRBJ2-1, with 14 bases that match TRBD2. V shed 1 base and J 10 bases; nucleotides not matched to a gene: 18. CDR1 is LGHNA, CDR2 YNFKEQ, per germline. This CDR3 comprises 20 residues. The CDR3 spells CASSQAIRGLAGGTGFEQFF. CDR3 bases: TGTGCCAGCAGCCAAGCTATACGCGGACTAGCGGGAGGAACAGGGTTCGAGCAGTTCTTC.

This clonotype was counted only a few times. In DNA, the CDR3 is TGTGCCAGCAGTCCCCGGGCGAGACACCAGAACACTGAAGCTTTCTTT. This codes for CASSPRARHQNTEAFF. The chain links TRBV4-2 to TRBJ1-1; D ambiguous. There are 16 residues in the CDR3. Germline V gives CDR1 LGHNA, CDR2 YNFKEQ. Trimming shortened V by 6 bases and J by 1 base, and 18 bases separated the two germline ends.

The chain joins TRBV7-2 to TRBJ2-7; 7 positions agree with TRBD2. Trimming cost V 3 bases and J 0 bases; bases outside gene matches: 2. This CDR3 is built from 14 residues. Germline values: CDR1 SGHTA, CDR2 FQGNSA. This chain's CDR3 is CASSFTSDSYEQYF. DNA of the CDR3: TGTGCCAGCAGCTTCACTAGCGACTCCTACGAGCAGTACTTC. Drawing the rest from reference TRBV7-2 and TRBJ2-7, the complete variable domain is GAGVSQSPSNKVTEKGKDVELRCDPISGHTALYWYRQSLGQGLEFLIYFQGNSAPDKSGLPSDRFSAERTGGSVSTLTIQRTQQEDSAVYLCASSFTSDSYEQYFGPGTRLTVT.

In its sample, this clonotype was seen a few times. The V and J genes are TRBV29-1 and TRBJ2-4, with TRBD1 as a possible D gene (5 bases). With 4 bases removed from V and 3 bases from J, the gap between germline ends came to 10 bases. The CDR3 has 13 residues. The germline V gene encodes CDR1 SQVTM and CDR2 ANQGSEA. CDR3 nucleotides: TGCAGCGTTGTGGTGACAGACAAAAACATTCAGTACTTC. Translating it yields CSVVVTDKNIQYF.

This chain connects TRBV6-5 to TRBJ2-7, with D unresolved. Trimming pared 3 bases from V and 0 bases from J, leaving 15 bases between. Germline V gene sequence: CDR1 MNHEY, CDR2 SVGAGI. This CDR3 has 16 amino acids. The CDR3 DNA reads TGTGCCAGCAGTTATGGGGTCTTTAGACCCTCCTACGAGCAGTACTTC. Residues: CASSYGVFRPSYEQYF.

This clonotype was counted only a few times. The chain combines TRBV6-5 with TRBJ2-7, with D hard to call. The CDR3 spans 14 residues. Trimming cost V 0 bases and J 0 bases, with 6 bases left between them. Germline V gene sequence: CDR1 MNHEY, CDR2 SVGAGI. The CDR3 DNA reads TGTGCCAGCAGTTACTCGGCTGGCTCCTACGAGCAGTACTTC. Translated: CASSYSAGSYEQYF.

V gene TRBV2 combines with J gene TRBJ2-7, with TRBD2 matching 7 bases. This CDR3 is 16 amino acids long. Trimming removed 4 bases from V and 3 bases from J; junction bases left unmatched: 12. CDR1 and CDR2 (germline): SNHLY, FYNNEI. CDR3 amino acids: CASSGVARGGDYEQYF. The CDR3 DNA follows: TGTGCCAGCAGTGGGGTCGCGAGGGGAGGGGACTACGAGCAGTACTTC.

The V gene is TRBV7-6, the J gene TRBJ2-3, with 12 bases fitting TRBD2. The V gene's germline CDR1 is SGHVS and CDR2 FNYEAQ. The CDR3 consists of 18 residues. The ends lost 5 bases at V and 0 bases at J; junction bases unmatched: 9. CDR3 sequence (DNA): TGTGCCAGCAGCCCGGGACTAGCGGGTTATACTAGCACAGATACGCAGTATTTT. This gives the protein CASSPGLAGYTSTDTQYF.

This sequence joins TRBV3-1 and TRBJ2-3; D not resolved. The CDR3 totals 18 residues. V lost 10 bases, J lost 2 bases, and 28 bases lay in between. Germline V gene data show CDR1 as LGHDT and CDR2 as YNNKEL (reference sequence). The CDR3 DNA is TGTGCCACCTGCCAGGCGATGGGTCACGGCACTCACACAGATACGCAGTATTTT. It encodes CATCQAMGHGTHTDTQYF.

This chain joins TRBV28 and TRBJ1-3, with a possible D match to TRBD1 (5 bases). The CDR3 consists of 13 residues. Germline values: CDR1 MDHEN, CDR2 SYDVKM. Trimming removed 5 bases from V and 3 bases from J, with 8 bases in between. CDR3 residues: CASSDSFGNTIYF. DNA for the CDR3: TGTGCCAGCAGTGACAGCTTTGGAAACACCATATATTTT.

This clonotype has just a few counts. The chain carries TRBV12-3 or TRBV12-4 and TRBJ2-1; 11 nucleotides align to TRBD2. The ends lost 4 bases at V and 7 bases at J; junction bases unmatched: 18. This CDR3 is 19 amino acids long. The CDR3 sequence: CASSSHRATSGRRGNEQFF. CDR3 nucleotides: TGTGCCAGCAGTTCCCACAGGGCCACTAGCGGGAGAAGGGGGAATGAGCAGTTCTTC.

Ten or more counts support this clonotype. The J gene is TRBJ2-1, the V gene TRBV10-3, with D tentatively TRBD2 (6 bases). CDR1 is ENHRY, CDR2 SYGVKD, per germline. The CDR3 is 17 amino acids. The V and J ends lost 3 bases and 2 bases respectively, with 17 bases between them. The CDR3 nucleotides read TGTGCCATCAGTGAAACCCGGGACTGGAGGCCCTACAATGAGCAGTTCTTC. Encoded protein: CAISETRDWRPYNEQFF.

Only a few counts were recorded for this clonotype. The chain recombines TRBV29-1 with TRBJ2-1, with 16 bases identical to TRBD2. V gave up 6 bases and J gave up 7 bases; unmatched junction bases: 3. The CDR3 length is 14 residues. Germline V CDR1 and CDR2: SQVTM, ANQGSEA. CDR3 nucleotide sequence: TGCAGCGTCGGGGGACTAGCGGGAGGGAATGAGCAGTTCTTC. Translated: CSVGGLAGGNEQFF.

V usage is TRBV28 and J usage is TRBJ2-1, with 7 bases identical to TRBD2. The CDR3 spans 15 residues. Germline V gene sequence: CDR1 MDHEN, CDR2 SYDVKM. Unmatched junction bases numbered 12, after V lost 4 bases and J lost 9 bases. The CDR3 spells CASSSSWEGEVEQFF. Here the CDR3 DNA reads TGTGCCAGCAGTTCATCTTGGGAGGGAGAAGTTGAGCAGTTCTTC.

This rearrangement joins TRBV11-2 to TRBJ2-1, with 9 bases matching TRBD2. The germline CDR1 and CDR2 sequences are SGHAT and FQNNGV. The CDR3 covers 18 residues. V was clipped by 5 bases and J by 7 bases; unmatched bases: 18. The CDR3 bases are TGTGCCAGCAGCGCTGACAGGGTCGGGCTAGCGGGATTAAATGAGCAGTTCTTC. This encodes CASSADRVGLAGLNEQFF.